This passage covers 3 T cell receptor beta chains from one sample sequenced in a study of post-analysis software for immune sequencing data (dated by TCRdb to between 2014 and 2016). General conclusions and limits of the study: Significantly higher frequencies in patients than in controls were found for about five TRBV segments, including TRBV5-6, TRBV5-1 and TRBV20-1.

Their antigens are not known. Library preparation used PCR. Sequencing took place on an Illumina HiSeq 2500. Unique molecular identifiers were incorporated into TCR beta cDNA libraries to reduce PCR and sequencing biases. Clones were called with MiXCR by TCRdb after fastp trimmed the public reads at Q25, and only in-frame beta chains were retained. One record per CDR3 amino acid sequence lists the most common genes and DNA. Present in this sample are about 820,000 distinct CDR3 sequences, about 50% of which were seen just once. Roughly 4.4% of the sample rests with the top ten. Sequencing input: blood. All receptors derive from a girl aged 10-17 years with multiple sclerosis.

This clonotype was recorded a few times. The rearrangement links TRBV29-1 to TRBJ1-2; 7 bases match TRBD1. Germline V gene data show CDR1 as SQVTM and CDR2 as ANQGSEA. V was clipped by 4 bases and J by 6 bases; unmatched bases: 5. The CDR3 extends over 12 amino acids. CDR3 sequence reads: CSVGDSLHGYTF. CDR3 DNA: TGCAGCGTTGGGGACAGCCTTCATGGCTACACCTTC.

This clonotype was seen only once. This sequence joins TRBV4-1 and TRBJ2-3, with 9 nucleotides matching TRBD2. Per germline, CDR1 MGHRA and CDR2 YSYEKL. V shed 0 bases and J 5 bases; nucleotides not matched to a gene: 12. The CDR3 contains 18 residues. CDR3 region: CASSQDVVSGSILDTQYF. CDR3 nucleotides: TGCGCCAGCAGCCAAGACGTGGTTAGCGGGAGTATTTTAGATACGCAGTATTTT.

The gene calls are TRBV9 and TRBJ2-7, with D possibly being TRBD1 or TRBD2 (5 bases each). CDR1 is SGDLS, CDR2 YYNGEE, per germline. The CDR3 length is 17 residues. Trimming took off 0 bases at V and 4 bases at J, with 20 bases between the two ends. The DNA for the CDR3 is TGTGCCAGCAGCGTAGACCCTGGGGGATCCCTGTTGTACGAGCAGTACTTC. This codes for CASSVDPGGSLLYEQYF.